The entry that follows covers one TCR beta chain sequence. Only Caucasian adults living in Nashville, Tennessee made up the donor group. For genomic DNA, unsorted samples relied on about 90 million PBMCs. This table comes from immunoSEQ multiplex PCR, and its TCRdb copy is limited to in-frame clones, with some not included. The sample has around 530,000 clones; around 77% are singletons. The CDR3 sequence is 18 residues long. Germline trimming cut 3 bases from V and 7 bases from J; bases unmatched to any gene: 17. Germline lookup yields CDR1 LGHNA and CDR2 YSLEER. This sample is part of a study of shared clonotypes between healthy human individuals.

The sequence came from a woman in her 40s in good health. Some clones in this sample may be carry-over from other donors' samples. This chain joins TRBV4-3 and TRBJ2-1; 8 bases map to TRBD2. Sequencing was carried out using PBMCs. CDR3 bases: TGCGCCAGCAGCCATTTGTCCTCGCACGGGAGGGGAATAAATGAGCAGTTCTTC. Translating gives CASSHLSSHGRGINEQFF.